This T cell receptor (beta chain) was sequenced for a study of Graves' ophthalmopathy and Graves' hyperthyroidism. For the study at large: Investigators collected peripheral blood at initial diagnosis, before any treatment was given.

Under 3 months in duration, the ophthalmopathy in affected donors had moderate-to-severe activity, CAS ≥3 and NOSPECS ≥4. Exclusion covered patients with other autoimmune diseases or uncontrolled infections (as well as pregnancy or lactation). Points from the study as a whole: Blood repertoires reportedly contained most expanded thyroid clonotypes above 0.001 frequency.

The CDR3 length is 13 residues. V was trimmed by 6 bases and J by 3 bases, leaving 12 bases between them. Per germline, CDR1 SNHLY and CDR2 FYNNEI. This clonotype was counted many times. What it binds is not known. CDR3 regions of TCR beta were amplified from RNA transcripts. RT-PCR was first run with HTBI primers, then multiplex PCR in a second round. TCRdb used MiXCR to reprocess the multiplex PCR reads, holding one entry per CDR3 protein. Among fewer than 250,000 distinct CDR3 sequences listed, approximately 28% were seen once. This TCR came from a man aged 45-65 years with Graves' ophthalmopathy. Sequencing was carried out using peripheral blood. The rearrangement joins TRBV2 to TRBJ2-7; TRBD1 might be the D (6 bases). DNA of the CDR3: TGTGCCAGCAGCGCAGACAGGTTCTACGAGCAGTACTTC. This codes for CASSADRFYEQYF.